The 27 T cell receptor beta chains in this list originate from one sample, sequenced in a study of neurological immune-mediated disorders. TCRdb processed the 5' RACE reads anew with MiXCR; each CDR3 protein has one entry. The table has some 78,000 distinct CDR3 sequences, about 5.2% seen once. The sample comprised PBMCs. These receptors were taken from a woman in her 30s with multiple sclerosis.

At least ten counts were recorded for this clonotype. The V call is TRBV15, the J call TRBJ1-2, with D tentatively TRBD1 (6 bases). This CDR3 region has 15 residues. Germline V lookup: CDR1 LNHNV, CDR2 YYDKDF (reference sequence). V lost 3 bases and J 3 bases, leaving 14 bases between the germline ends. The CDR3 here is CATSSTTGAYYGYTF. CDR3 in DNA: TGTGCCACCAGCAGCACGACAGGAGCCTACTATGGCTACACCTTC.

This clonotype has a count of ten or more. This rearrangement joins TRBV2 to TRBJ2-5; 7 bases match TRBD2. J gave up 2 bases and V 10 bases, and 19 bases lay outside the gene matches. The length of the CDR3 is 17 residues. CDR1 is SNHLY and CDR2 is FYNNEI in the germline V gene. This CDR3 reads CAIGTTPRSILQETQYF. Here the CDR3 DNA reads TGTGCCATCGGGACTACTCCCAGGTCCATCTTACAAGAGACCCAGTACTTC.

This clonotype was seen ten or more times. The chain joins TRBV5-6 to TRBJ2-7, with D possibly being TRBD1 or TRBD2 (5 bases each). Germline V gene data show CDR1 as SGHDT and CDR2 as YYEEEE. V lost 0 bases and J lost 2, with 12 bases in between. The length of the CDR3 is 15 residues. The CDR3 is CASSLEVGDPYEQYF. The CDR3 DNA follows: TGTGCCAGCAGCTTGGAGGTGGGGGACCCCTACGAGCAGTACTTC.

This rearrangement joins TRBV5-1 to TRBJ2-2; weak D call: TRBD1 (5 bases). CDR3 length: 14 amino acids. With 0 bases removed from V and 6 bases from J, the gap between germline ends came to 9 bases. CDR1 is SGHRS, CDR2 YFSETQ, per germline. CDR3 sequence: CASSLEGVAGELFF. DNA for the CDR3: TGCGCCAGCAGCTTGGAAGGGGTTGCCGGGGAGCTGTTTTTT. Based on the CDR3 plus reference TRBV5-1 and TRBJ2-2, the full variable domain is KAGVTQTPRYLIKTRGQQVTLSCSPISGHRSVSWYQQTPGQGLQFLFEYFSETQRNKGNFPGRFSGRQFSNSRSEMNVSTLELGDSALYLCASSLEGVAGELFFGEGSRLTVL.

In regard to this clonotype: A much more abundant neighbour one base away suggests this may be a read error. The V call is TRBV5-1, the J call TRBJ1-1; D is unresolved. CDR3 length: 14 residues. Trimming shortened V by 6 bases and J by 3 bases, and 15 bases separated the two germline ends. In germline, CDR1 is SGHRS, CDR2 YFSETQ. CDR3 DNA sequence: TGCGCCAGCAATCCCCGGGCTGTGGACACTGAAGCTTTCTTT. Encoded protein: CASNPRAVDTEAFF.

This clonotype was detected many times. The chain uses TRBV5-1 and TRBJ2-5; tentative D call: TRBD1 (6 bases). V lost 4 bases, J lost 5 bases, and 18 bases lay in between. CDR3 length: 15 amino acids. CDR1 and CDR2 (germline): SGHRS, YFSETQ. Written as DNA, the CDR3 is TGCGCCAGCAGCGAGGGACACCGCTTAATTGAGACCCAGTACTTC. It is translated as CASSEGHRLIETQYF.

This clonotype has ten or more counts. A much bigger clone sits one base away, suggesting this may be a read error. The rearrangement links TRBV7-2 to TRBJ2-3, with unresolved D. Trimming removed 3 bases from V and 5 bases from J, with 3 bases in between. The CDR3 consists of 11 residues. Germline loops: CDR1 SGHTA, CDR2 FQGNSA. CDR3 region: CASSFKDTQYF. The CDR3 coding sequence is TGTGCCAGCAGCTTCAAAGATACGCAGTATTTT. Full variable domain (missing parts from reference TRBV7-2 and TRBJ2-3): GAGVSQSPSNKVTEKGKDVELRCDPISGHTALYWYRQSLGQGLEFLIYFQGNSAPDKSGLPSDRFSAERTGGSVSTLTIQRTQQEDSAVYLCASSFKDTQYFGPGTRLTVL.

The table lists this clonotype with many counts. The rearrangement joins TRBV6-6 to TRBJ1-2, with D possibly matching TRBD1 (6 bases). Germline V lookup: CDR1 MNHNY, CDR2 SVGAGI (reference sequence). The CDR3 consists of 15 residues. V lost 5 bases and J 1 base, leaving 14 bases between the germline ends. The CDR3 is CASSNLLDSNYGYTF. The DNA for the CDR3 is TGTGCCAGCAGTAACCTACTGGACAGTAACTATGGCTACACCTTC.

This clonotype was seen ten or more times. The V call is TRBV19, the J call TRBJ2-1, with TRBD2 identical over 8 bases. The ends lost 10 bases at V and 2 bases at J; junction bases unmatched: 10. This CDR3 region has 15 residues. The germline V gene encodes CDR1 LNHDA and CDR2 SQIVND (reference sequence). The CDR3 DNA reads as TGTGCCACCTCCCGGGGGGGCGGGGCCTACAATGAGCAGTTCTTC. It is translated as CATSRGGGAYNEQFF. Using reference TRBV19 and TRBJ2-1 for the parts outside the CDR3, the full variable domain is DGGITQSPKYLFRKEGQNVTLSCEQNLNHDAMYWYRQDPGQGLRLIYYSQIVNDFQKGDIAEGYSVSREKKESFPLTVTSAQKNPTAFYLCATSRGGGAYNEQFFGPGTRLTVL.

This clonotype was observed at least ten times. The chain joins TRBV5-1 to TRBJ2-5; 11 nucleotides match TRBD2. Germline trimming cut 4 bases from V and 2 bases from J; bases unmatched to any gene: 4. This CDR3 contains 15 residues. The germline V gene has CDR1 SGHRS and CDR2 YFSETQ. CDR3 sequence reads: CASSVGTSGQETQYF. The CDR3 region has the DNA TGCGCCAGCAGCGTTGGGACTAGCGGACAAGAGACCCAGTACTTC. The full variable domain, with the rest looked up from reference TRBV5-1 and TRBJ2-5, is KAGVTQTPRYLIKTRGQQVTLSCSPISGHRSVSWYQQTPGQGLQFLFEYFSETQRNKGNFPGRFSGRQFSNSRSEMNVSTLELGDSALYLCASSVGTSGQETQYFGPGTRLLVL.

This clonotype occurred many times. V and J are TRBV3-1 and TRBJ1-1; D is uncertain. This CDR3 has 13 residues. The germline V and J ends were trimmed by 2 bases and 1 base, with 5 bases remaining between them. Germline V lookup: CDR1 LGHDT, CDR2 YNNKEL (reference sequence). CDR3 sequence: CASSQKGNTEAFF. CDR3 sequence (DNA): TGTGCCAGCAGCCAAAAGGGGAACACTGAAGCTTTCTTT.

This clonotype appeared many times. The chain couples TRBV20-1 to TRBJ2-4; 9 nucleotides align to TRBD2. Per the germline V gene, CDR1 is DFQATT and CDR2 is SNEGSKA (reference sequence). Losses at the gene ends were 5 bases for V and 3 bases for J; bases not matched to a gene: 8. The CDR3 has 15 residues. The DNA of the CDR3 is TGCAGTGCTGATAAAGCGGGGGGAGACAAAAACATTCAGTACTTC. This codes for CSADKAGGDKNIQYF.

This clonotype was recorded many times. As DNA, the CDR3 is TGTGCCAGCAGTTTCGGTCTACAAGAGACCCAGTACTTC. It yields the protein CASSFGLQETQYF. The V and J genes are TRBV12-3 or TRBV12-4 and TRBJ2-5, with D hard to call. The CDR3 loop spans 13 amino acids. V was cut by 3 bases and J by 2 bases, with 7 bases left in between.

This clonotype has ten or more counts. The chain is built from TRBV20-1 and TRBJ2-3, with 7 bases aligning to TRBD2. CDR3 length equals 13 residues. Germline V lookup: CDR1 DFQATT, CDR2 SNEGSKA (reference sequence). V dropped 2 bases and J dropped 4; count of bases not matched to a gene: 3. The CDR3: CSARMGLSDTQYF. In DNA, the CDR3 is TGCAGTGCTAGAATGGGACTATCAGATACGCAGTATTTT.

This clonotype was recorded many times. DNA for the CDR3: TGTGCCAGCAGACCCAAGCGGCTAGCGACAGATACGCAGTATTTT. This codes for CASRPKRLATDTQYF. This chain connects TRBV3-1 to TRBJ2-3, with a tentative D call TRBD2 (6 bases). Between the trimmed V and J ends, which lost 6 bases and 3 bases, there was a span of 16 bases. The CDR3 covers 15 residues. Per germline, CDR1 LGHDT and CDR2 YNNKEL (reference sequence).

Only a few counts were recorded for this clonotype. The chain recombines TRBV20-1 with TRBJ2-7; 8 nucleotides agree with TRBD1. Looked up from germline, CDR1 is DFQATT and CDR2 is SNEGSKA (reference sequence). This CDR3 has 13 residues. V shed 6 bases and J 3 bases; nucleotides not matched to a gene: 7. CDR3 in amino acids: CSAAGTGNYEQYF. CDR3 nucleotides: TGCAGTGCAGCCGGGACAGGCAACTACGAGCAGTACTTC.

This clonotype was detected many times. This chain joins TRBV6-1 and TRBJ1-6, with D hard to call. The CDR3 is 13 residues long. The germline CDR1 and CDR2 sequences are MNHNS and SASEGT. V shed 2 bases and J shed 8 bases, with 7 bases lying between them. This chain's CDR3 is CASSENPDSPLHF. The CDR3 nucleotides read TGTGCCAGCAGTGAAAATCCCGATTCACCCCTCCACTTT.

This clonotype has at least ten counts. This chain links TRBV15 with TRBJ1-5; 8 bases fit TRBD1. Germline V gene data show CDR1 as LNHNV and CDR2 as YYDKDF (reference sequence). The CDR3 consists of 18 residues. The V and J ends lost 1 base and 7 bases, in that order; junction bases with no gene match: 15. Here the CDR3 DNA reads TGTGCCACCAGCAGAGGGGGGCGGGCAGGGGGCGTTTTGCAGCCCCAGCATTTT. Protein sequence: CATSRGGRAGGVLQPQHF.

The sample holds a few counts of this clonotype. The J gene is TRBJ2-7, the V gene TRBV29-1; tentative D call: TRBD2 (5 bases). V shed 4 bases and J shed 0 bases, with 10 bases lying between them. From germline, CDR1 is SQVTM and CDR2 ANQGSEA. The CDR3 totals 13 residues. The CDR3 sequence: CSVGAGSSYEQYF. As DNA, the CDR3 is TGCAGCGTTGGGGCTGGGAGCTCCTACGAGCAGTACTTC.

The sample holds many counts of this clonotype. The chain couples TRBV4-1 to TRBJ1-1; D is uncertain. Germline values: CDR1 MGHRA, CDR2 YSYEKL. The CDR3 runs 14 residues. V shed 0 bases and J shed 1 base, with 6 bases lying between them. The CDR3 bases are TGCGCCAGCAGCCAAGATTTTTGGAACACTGAAGCTTTCTTT. This gives the protein CASSQDFWNTEAFF.

This clonotype was found a few times. The chain couples TRBV20-1 to TRBJ2-4; 10 nucleotides agree with TRBD2. Trimming took 5 bases from V and 6 from J; bases not matched to a gene: 7. The CDR3 sequence is 14 residues long. Germline V gene data show CDR1 as DFQATT and CDR2 as SNEGSKA (reference sequence). The CDR3 sequence: CSASSGTSVNIQYF. The CDR3 DNA reads TGCAGTGCTTCCTCCGGGACTAGCGTAAACATTCAGTACTTC.

In DNA, the CDR3 is TGCGCCAGCAGCTCGGGAGGGATCTACAATGAGCAGTTCTTC. Its protein is CASSSGGIYNEQFF. J is TRBJ2-1 and V is TRBV5-1, with TRBD2 matching over 8 bases. The CDR3 has 14 residues. After removal of 3 bases from V and 3 bases from J, the junction contained 2 bases not matched to a gene. The germline CDR1 and CDR2 sequences are SGHRS and YFSETQ.

There are many counts of this clonotype. This chain joins TRBV7-8 and TRBJ2-2; D tentatively fits TRBD1 or TRBD2 (5 bases each). The CDR3 has 15 amino acids. Germline-derived CDR1 and CDR2 are SGHVS and FQNEAQ. The V end lost 0 bases, the J end lost 7 bases, and 12 bases lay between the germline ends. CDR3 residues: CASSLARGLSGELFF. CDR3 DNA: TGTGCCAGCAGCTTAGCGAGGGGATTAAGCGGGGAGCTGTTTTTT.

The sample holds many counts of this clonotype. The V gene is TRBV5-1, the J gene TRBJ1-5; a possible D gene is TRBD1 (6 bases). V shed 4 bases and J shed 6 bases, with 14 bases lying between them. This CDR3 has 14 amino acids. The germline V gene has CDR1 SGHRS and CDR2 YFSETQ. Here the CDR3 reads CASSPGAGSQPQHF. CDR3 coding DNA: TGCGCCAGCAGCCCGGGGGCAGGTAGTCAGCCCCAGCATTTT.

This clonotype was detected ten times or more. The chain couples TRBV10-2 to TRBJ2-7, with a possible D match to TRBD1 (7 bases). Germline V gene sequence: CDR1 WSHSY, CDR2 SAAADI. The V end lost 0 bases, the J end lost 5 bases, and 14 bases lay between the germline ends. This CDR3 has 15 amino acids. DNA of the CDR3: TGCGCCAGCAGTGAGTCTCTCCCCAGGGGGGACGAGCAGTACGTC. Its protein product is CASSESLPRGDEQYV.

This clonotype was recorded at least ten times. This sequence joins TRBV3-1 and TRBJ2-5; TRBD1 is a possible D gene (5 bases). Germline CDR1 LGHDT, CDR2 YNNKEL (reference sequence). The ends were cut back, 1 base at V and 6 bases at J, with 12 bases in the middle. The CDR3 runs 14 residues. CDR3 nucleotides: TGTGCCAGCAGCCAAGTAGGGTCAGGGAAGACCCAGTACTTC. Translating gives CASSQVGSGKTQYF.

This clonotype was detected ten times or more. The chain recombines TRBV5-1 with TRBJ2-1; 9 nucleotides agree with TRBD1. V trimming: 4 bases; J trimming: 7 bases; junction bases outside the gene matches: 3. CDR3 length: 13 amino acids. The germline CDR1 and CDR2 sequences are SGHRS and YFSETQ. The CDR3 here is CASSRDRANEQFF. CDR3 DNA sequence: TGCGCCAGCAGCAGGGACAGGGCGAATGAGCAGTTCTTC.